The rows below give T cell receptor beta chains drawn from one sample of a study of radiotherapy plus CTLA-4 blockade in lung cancer. Clones were sequenced by immunoSEQ multiplex PCR, and TCRdb holds only the in-frame ones, with some missing. The data hold 75,000 to 80,000 clones, with around nine tenths observed a single time. The specimen comprised peripheral blood, sampled from a patient treated with radiotherapy plus ipilimumab. The origin of the receptors is a human donor with non-small cell lung cancer who had stable disease on radiotherapy plus ipilimumab. CDR3s include the opening cysteine and the closing phenylalanine or tryptophan. D genes are given only for firm matches. Not every row has a clone size; where given, it reads once, few, many or a size class.

d_call: .
j_call: TRBJ2-2
v_call: TRBV5-1
clone_size: .
cdr3_aa: CASSLGSANTGELFF
cdr3_nt: TGCGCCAGCAGCTTGGGGTCGGCGAACACCGGGGAGCTGTTTTTT

d_call: .
j_call: TRBJ2-7
v_call: TRBV5-6
clone_size: few
cdr3_aa: CASSSTPYEQYF
cdr3_nt: TGTGCCAGCAGCTCTACTCCCTACGAGCAGTACTTC

d_call: .
j_call: TRBJ2-5
v_call: TRBV30
clone_size: .
cdr3_aa: CAWSVRVRETQYF
cdr3_nt: TGTGCCTGGAGTGTTAGGGTTCGGGAGACCCAGTACTTC

d_call: TRBD1
j_call: TRBJ2-5
v_call: TRBV5-1
clone_size: .
cdr3_aa: CASMTAGGEETQYF
cdr3_nt: TGCGCCAGCATGACGGCAGGGGGCGAAGAGACCCAGTACTTC

d_call: .
j_call: TRBJ1-4
v_call: TRBV30
clone_size: .
cdr3_aa: CAWSPGGELFF
cdr3_nt: TGTGCCTGGAGTCCAGGTGGAGAACTGTTTTTT

d_call: TRBD1
j_call: TRBJ1-2
v_call: TRBV28
clone_size: .
cdr3_aa: CASRTGVGGYTF
cdr3_nt: TGTGCCAGCAGGACAGGGGTGGGCGGCTACACCTTC

d_call: TRBD1
j_call: TRBJ1-4
v_call: TRBV7-6
clone_size: .
cdr3_aa: CASSRQGPNEKLFF
cdr3_nt: TGTGCCAGCAGCCGACAGGGCCCTAATGAAAAACTGTTTTTT

d_call: .
j_call: TRBJ2-3
v_call: TRBV11-1
clone_size: .
cdr3_aa: CASSEGQRASTDTQYF
cdr3_nt: TGTGCCAGCAGCGAAGGACAGCGTGCTAGCACAGATACGCAGTATTTT

d_call: .
j_call: TRBJ2-5
v_call: TRBV15
clone_size: .
cdr3_aa: CATSREGGRETQYF
cdr3_nt: TGTGCCACCAGCAGAGAAGGCGGGCGAGAGACCCAGTACTTC

d_call: TRBD1
j_call: TRBJ2-7
v_call: TRBV9
clone_size: .
cdr3_aa: CASSKEGTGGGEQYF
cdr3_nt: TGTGCCAGCAGCAAAGAAGGGACAGGGGGGGGCGAGCAGTACTTC

d_call: .
j_call: TRBJ1-1
v_call: TRBV5-4
clone_size: .
cdr3_aa: CASSLGGNTEAFF
cdr3_nt: TGTGCCAGCAGCTTGGGGGGGAACACTGAAGCTTTCTTT

d_call: .
j_call: TRBJ2-1
v_call: TRBV27
clone_size: .
cdr3_aa: CASRQMVNINEQFF
cdr3_nt: TGTGCCAGCAGACAGATGGTCAATATCAATGAGCAGTTCTTC

d_call: TRBD2
j_call: TRBJ2-5
v_call: TRBV9
clone_size: .
cdr3_aa: CASSVGTSGQETQYF
cdr3_nt: TGTGCCAGCAGCGTAGGGACTAGCGGCCAAGAGACCCAGTACTTC

d_call: TRBD1
j_call: TRBJ1-6
v_call: TRBV30
clone_size: .
cdr3_aa: CAWSGRGQGGSPLHF
cdr3_nt: TGTGCCTGGAGTGGTAGGGGGCAGGGGGGTTCACCCCTCCACTTT

d_call: TRBD1
j_call: TRBJ1-1
v_call: TRBV29-1
clone_size: .
cdr3_aa: CSGLPGQGGITEAFF
cdr3_nt: TGCAGCGGCCTCCCGGGACAGGGGGGCATCACTGAAGCTTTCTTT

d_call: .
j_call: TRBJ2-1
v_call: TRBV27
clone_size: .
cdr3_aa: CASSSLAESSYNEQFF
cdr3_nt: TGTGCCAGCAGTTCGTTAGCGGAGAGCTCCTACAATGAGCAGTTCTTC

d_call: .
j_call: TRBJ1-6
v_call: TRBV5-4
clone_size: few
cdr3_aa: CASSLRGGSNSPLHF
cdr3_nt: TGTGCCAGCAGCTTACGGGGCGGTTCGAATTCACCCCTCCACTTT

d_call: .
j_call: TRBJ1-1
v_call: TRBV5-5
clone_size: .
cdr3_aa: CASSSRASNRDLGNTEAFF
cdr3_nt: TGTGCCAGCAGCTCACGAGCCTCAAACAGGGATCTGGGGAACACTGAAGCTTTCTTT

d_call: TRBD2
j_call: TRBJ2-7
v_call: TRBV11-2
clone_size: .
cdr3_aa: CASSPSGSEQYF
cdr3_nt: TGTGCCAGCAGCCCGAGCGGGAGCGAGCAGTACTTC

d_call: TRBD1
j_call: TRBJ1-2
v_call: TRBV19
clone_size: .
cdr3_aa: CASSDRGFYGYTF
cdr3_nt: TGTGCCAGTTCGGACAGGGGCTTCTATGGCTACACCTTC

d_call: .
j_call: TRBJ2-7
v_call: TRBV5-1
clone_size: .
cdr3_aa: CASSLAGPHYEQYF
cdr3_nt: TGCGCCAGCAGCTTGGCGGGCCCTCACTACGAGCAGTACTTC

d_call: .
j_call: TRBJ1-6
v_call: TRBV27
clone_size: .
cdr3_aa: CASRLESSYNSPLHF
cdr3_nt: TGTGCCAGCAGGTTAGAGAGCTCCTATAATTCACCCCTCCACTTT

d_call: .
j_call: TRBJ2-5
v_call: TRBV7-2
clone_size: .
cdr3_aa: CASRRERGSQETQYF
cdr3_nt: TGTGCCAGCAGACGAGAAAGGGGTTCCCAAGAGACCCAGTACTTC

d_call: TRBD2
j_call: TRBJ2-1
v_call: TRBV5-6
clone_size: .
cdr3_aa: CASSWGLAGSNEQFF
cdr3_nt: TGTGCCAGCAGCTGGGGACTAGCGGGAAGCAATGAGCAGTTCTTC

d_call: TRBD1
j_call: TRBJ1-1
v_call: TRBV5-1
clone_size: .
cdr3_aa: CASSWGQGPGTEAFF
cdr3_nt: TGCGCCAGCAGCTGGGGACAGGGTCCGGGCACTGAAGCTTTCTTT

d_call: TRBD1
j_call: TRBJ1-2
v_call: TRBV10-1
clone_size: .
cdr3_aa: CASSESITGDGYTF
cdr3_nt: TGCGCCAGCAGTGAGTCGATAACAGGGGATGGCTACACCTTC